Following are 9 T cell receptor beta chains from one sample sequenced in a study of T cells in Graves' hyperthyroidism and ophthalmopathy (dated by TCRdb to the late 2010s). The method was multiplex PCR. Sequencing used an Illumina HiSeq 2000. TCR beta CDR3 regions were amplified from RNA transcripts. The first round of RT-PCR for the TCR CDR3 was performed with the HTBI primer set and the Qiagen OneStep RT-PCR kit. TCRdb reprocessed the public reads (quality trimming at Q25 with fastp, clone calling with MiXCR) and kept in-frame beta chains. Rows with a matching CDR3 protein are joined into one entry that keeps the most common DNA and genes. The sample table holds approximately 600,000 distinct CDR3 sequences, of which around 20% were seen once. 34% of the sample comes from the top ten. Sequenced input: blood. The receptors stem from a young man with Graves' ophthalmopathy.

This clonotype was observed a handful of times. V usage is TRBV6-6 and J usage is TRBJ1-4, with D possibly matching TRBD1 (6 bases). Germline lookup yields CDR1 MNHNY and CDR2 SVGAGI (reference sequence). V was cut by 2 bases and J by 0 bases, with 10 bases left in between. The length of the CDR3 is 16 residues. The chain's CDR3 is CASSYQQGSTNEKLFF. CDR3 nucleotide sequence: TGTGCCAGCAGTTACCAACAGGGATCAACTAATGAAAAACTGTTTTTT.

This clonotype occurred many times. The V gene is TRBV3-1, the J gene TRBJ2-5, with 8 bases aligning to TRBD2. Germline V gene lookup returns CDR1 LGHDT and CDR2 YNNKEL (reference sequence). The CDR3 totals 16 residues. The V and J ends lost 1 base and 2 bases, in that order; junction bases with no gene match: 6. Here the CDR3 DNA reads TGTGCCAGCAGCCAAGGGTTGTTAGCGGGACAAGAGACCCAGTACTTC. Protein sequence: CASSQGLLAGQETQYF.

V gene TRBV6-1 combines with J gene TRBJ2-7; tentative D call: TRBD1 (5 bases). Germline V gene sequence: CDR1 MNHNS, CDR2 SASEGT. Between the trimmed V and J ends, which lost 5 bases and 3 bases, there was a span of 11 bases. There are 13 residues in the CDR3. CDR3: CASSHDSYYEQYF. The DNA for the CDR3 is TGTGCCAGCAGTCATGACAGTTACTACGAGCAGTACTTC.

This clonotype was found many times. This CDR3 reads CASSPGNTYEQYF. The CDR3 DNA reads as TGTGCCAGCTCACCGGGTAATACCTACGAGCAGTACTTC. The chain links TRBV18 to TRBJ2-7; D is undetermined. Trimming pared 3 bases from V and 2 bases from J, leaving 8 bases between. CDR1 is KGHSH and CDR2 is LQKENI in the germline V gene. This CDR3 contains 13 residues.

This clonotype appeared many times. V is TRBV5-1 and J is TRBJ1-1; 11 nucleotides agree with TRBD1. This CDR3 region has 16 residues. Unmatched junction bases numbered 12, after V lost 4 bases and J lost 7 bases. CDR1 is SGHRS, CDR2 YFSETQ, per germline. CDR3 loop: CASSRDRTGGGLEAFF. CDR3 nucleotides: TGCGCCAGCAGCCGGGACCGGACAGGGGGCGGCCTTGAAGCTTTCTTT.

This clonotype was recorded only once. The J gene is TRBJ2-4, the V gene TRBV30, with TRBD1 matching 10 bases. The CDR3 runs to 17 residues. Germline lookup yields CDR1 GTSNPN and CDR2 SVGIG (reference sequence). With V trimmed by 2 bases and J by 3 bases, 10 bases remained unmatched. The CDR3: CAWSIFGTGEHKNIQYF. The CDR3 region has the DNA TGTGCCTGGAGTATCTTCGGGACAGGGGAGCACAAAAACATTCAGTACTTC.

The J gene is TRBJ1-3, the V gene TRBV6-2 or TRBV6-3, with D maybe TRBD1 (5 bases). V lost 8 bases to trimming and J lost 0 bases, with 11 bases between them. Per the germline V gene, CDR1 is MNHEY and CDR2 is SVGEGT. The CDR3 totals 14 residues. The DNA of the CDR3 is TGTGCCAGCGGGGCTGACTTCTCTGGAAACACCATATATTTT. It translates to CASGADFSGNTIYF.

The sample holds a few counts of this clonotype. The chain carries TRBV11-2 and TRBJ2-1; a possible D gene is TRBD1 (6 bases). Trimming removed 7 bases from V and 4 bases from J, with 14 bases in between. CDR1 and CDR2 from the germline V gene are SGHAT and FQNNGV. This CDR3 is 14 amino acids long. This chain's CDR3 is CASTQGLQYNEQFF. DNA for the CDR3: TGTGCCAGCACCCAGGGGCTACAGTACAATGAGCAGTTCTTC.

The chain recombines TRBV7-9 with TRBJ1-2, with a possible D match to TRBD1 (6 bases). With 5 bases removed from V and 6 bases from J, the gap between germline ends came to 16 bases. CDR1 and CDR2 (germline): SEHNR, FQNEAQ (reference sequence). CDR3 size: 14 residues. DNA of the CDR3: TGTGCCAGCAGCCTAAAAGGGGGGGCTGATGGCTACACCTTC. Translation gives CASSLKGGADGYTF.